This T cell receptor (beta chain) was observed in a study of T-cell reconstitution after alpha-beta-depleted transplantation in children (dated by TCRdb to the mid-2010s). About the full investigation: Using TCR repertoire profiling, the study followed T-cell immune reconstitution in a quantitative way in children after TCRalphabeta/CD19-depleted allogeneic hematopoietic cell transplantation. Broad study findings and their caveats: Over the following months the frequencies of hyperexpanded clones went down, and after one year T-cell counts and TCRbeta diversity were mostly credited to newly produced T cells. The apparently early recovery of alphabetaT-cell counts about two months after transplant reportedly depended on only several hundred rapidly expanded clones that came from non-depleted graft cells. The high TCRbeta diversity at day 60 in some patients was ascribed to recipient T cells and intrathymic progenitors that had survived conditioning.

The treatment or condition label here, explained by the study, means: allogeneic hematopoietic cell transplantation with graft depleted of TCRalphabeta T cells and CD19 B cells. TCRalphabeta/CD19-depleted allogeneic hematopoietic cell grafts were given to the transplant recipients, all of whom were children. Trimming at the junction amounts to 0 bases on V and 0 bases on J, and the germline ends lie 18 bases apart. The CDR3 has 18 amino acids, counting the end cysteine and phenylalanine. Kept here is only the CDR3 DNA, which spans 54 bases and is read in frame from base 1. Concerning this clonotype itself: There is no known antigen for this receptor. No qualities accompany the bases; no much larger clone lies one base away.

Library method: PCR. Sequencing was performed on an Illumina HiSeq 2500. To normalize quantification of the TCRbeta repertoire, the TCR libraries were built with molecular barcoding that relied on unique molecular identifiers. TCRdb trimmed public reads at Q25 via fastp, called clones via MiXCR and kept in-frame beta chains. Rows with a matching CDR3 protein are joined into one entry that keeps the most common DNA and genes. This sample has some 80,000 distinct CDR3 sequences in its table, and 18% of those were observed once. The top ten constitute about 51% of the sample. Sample: PBMCs, mostly from graft donor cells, taken 360 days after TCRalphabeta/CD19-depleted stem cell transplant. The sequence links TRBV12-3 or TRBV12-4 to TRBJ2-7; the D gene is perhaps TRBD2, from 5 matching bases. This clonotype was sampled from a male patient aged 2-15 years who had a stem cell transplant for acute lymphoblastic leukemia, so the T cells may come from the graft donor. The DNA is as follows: TGTGCCAGCAGTTTAGCAGGGTACAAGCGGTCGAGCTCCTACGAGCAGTACTTC. Its product reads: CASSLAGYKRSSSYEQYF.